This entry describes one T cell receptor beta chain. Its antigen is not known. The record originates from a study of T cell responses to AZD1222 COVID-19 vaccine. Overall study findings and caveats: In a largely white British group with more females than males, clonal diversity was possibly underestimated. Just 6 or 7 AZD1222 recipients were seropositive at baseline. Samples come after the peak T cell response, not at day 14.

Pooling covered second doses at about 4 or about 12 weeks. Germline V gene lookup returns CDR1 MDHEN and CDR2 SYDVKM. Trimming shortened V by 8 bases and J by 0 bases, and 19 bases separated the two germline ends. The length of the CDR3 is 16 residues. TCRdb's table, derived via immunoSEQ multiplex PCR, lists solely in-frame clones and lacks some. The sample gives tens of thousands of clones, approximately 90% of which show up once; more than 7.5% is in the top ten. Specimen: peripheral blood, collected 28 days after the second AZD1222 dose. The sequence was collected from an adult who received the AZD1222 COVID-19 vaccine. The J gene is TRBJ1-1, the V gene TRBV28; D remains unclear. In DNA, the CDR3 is TGTGCCAGCGCCGAAGCGGGCTTTTTCATGAACACTGAAGCTTTCTTT. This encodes CASAEAGFFMNTEAFF.